These 22 T cell receptor beta chains share one sample of origin, sequenced in a study of blood T cell repertoires in COVID-19. The method was immunoSEQ multiplex PCR; TCRdb's version includes in-frame clones alone and lacks a portion of them. The sample has 100,000 to 150,000 clones; 81% are singletons. The sequenced sample was peripheral blood. These receptors originate from an older woman with active or convalescent COVID-19.

This chain connects TRBV13 to TRBJ2-3, with D perhaps TRBD2 (6 bases). The CDR3 loop spans 14 amino acids. The germline V and J ends were trimmed by 5 bases and 3 bases, with 12 bases remaining between them. Germline V CDR1 and CDR2: PRHDT, FYEKMQ (reference sequence). The CDR3 bases are TGTGCCAGCAGCGTATCCCGGGGGACAGATACGCAGTATTTT. It yields the protein CASSVSRGTDTQYF. Looking up the rest from reference TRBV13 and TRBJ2-3 gives the full variable domain: AAGVIQSPRHLIKEKRETATLKCYPIPRHDTVYWYQQGPGQDPQFLISFYEKMQSDKGSIPDRFSAQQFSDYHSELNMSSLELGDSALYFCASSVSRGTDTQYFGPGTRLTVL.

This clone was observed a few times. The chain uses TRBV5-1 and TRBJ1-1; D unresolved. The germline V gene has CDR1 SGHRS and CDR2 YFSETQ. CDR3 length: 14 amino acids. The V end lost 0 bases, the J end lost 3 bases, and 9 bases lay between the germline ends. CDR3 sequence reads: CASSLDGLYTEAFF. In DNA, the CDR3 is TGCGCCAGCAGCTTGGATGGGCTTTACACTGAAGCTTTCTTT.

The chain joins TRBV6-5 to TRBJ1-4; 7 nucleotides agree with TRBD1. Germline V gives CDR1 MNHEY, CDR2 SVGAGI. This CDR3 contains 15 residues. J gave up 4 bases and V 1 base, and 3 bases lay outside the gene matches. This chain's CDR3 is CASSYLGGFNEKLFF. CDR3 coding DNA: TGTGCCAGCAGTTACTTAGGGGGCTTTAATGAAAAACTGTTTTTT.

The chain combines TRBV2 with TRBJ2-2; D remains ambiguous. Trimming cost V 3 bases and J 4 bases, with 6 bases left between them. The CDR3 totals 13 residues. Looked up from germline, CDR1 is SNHLY and CDR2 is FYNNEI. The CDR3 region has the DNA TGTGCCAGCAGTGACGACACCACCGGGGAGCTGTTTTTT. It is translated as CASSDDTTGELFF.

The gene calls are TRBV30 and TRBJ2-7, with D maybe TRBD2 (6 bases). This CDR3 region has 12 residues. Trimming shortened V by 7 bases and J by 6 bases, and 16 bases separated the two germline ends. The germline V gene has CDR1 GTSNPN and CDR2 SVGIG (reference sequence). The DNA of the CDR3 is TGTGCCTCGGCGGGACTCGGGGGCGAGCAGTACTTC. Protein: CASAGLGGEQYF.

The chain couples TRBV18 to TRBJ2-3; weak D call: TRBD2 (5 bases). Trimming left V 2 bases short and J 4 bases short, with 13 bases between. The CDR3 length is 15 residues. The germline V gene encodes CDR1 KGHSH and CDR2 LQKENI. This CDR3 is CASSPETGIPDTQYF. CDR3 bases: TGTGCCAGCTCACCAGAGACGGGGATTCCAGATACGCAGTATTTT.

V gene TRBV7-2 combines with J gene TRBJ1-2; 7 bases match TRBD1. The CDR3 has 13 residues. The germline CDR1 and CDR2 sequences are SGHTA and FQGNSA. V dropped 3 bases and J dropped 8; count of bases not matched to a gene: 6. In DNA, the CDR3 is TGTGCCAGCAGCTTGACGACAGGGACGGGCTACACCTTC. Its translation: CASSLTTGTGYTF.

This rearrangement joins TRBV6-2 or TRBV6-3 to TRBJ2-5; a weak D match, TRBD1 (6 bases). V was pared by 0 bases and J by 2 bases, with 10 bases between. Looked up from germline, CDR1 is MNHEY and CDR2 is SVGEGT. CDR3 size: 15 residues. CDR3 sequence (DNA): TGTGCCAGCAGTTACTCAAGCAGGGGACAAGAGACCCAGTACTTC. It codes for CASSYSSRGQETQYF.

The V gene is TRBV5-4, the J gene TRBJ2-7, with 7 bases identical to TRBD1. Germline lookup yields CDR1 SGHNT and CDR2 YYREEE (reference sequence). J lost 0 bases, V lost 2 bases, and 5 bases had no gene match. The CDR3 loop spans 15 amino acids. The CDR3 nucleotides are TGTGCCAGCAGCTTACAGGGGCCGAGCTCCTACGAGCAGTACTTC. Encoded protein: CASSLQGPSSYEQYF. The full variable domain, completed using reference TRBV5-4 and TRBJ2-7, is ETGVTQSPTHLIKTRGQQVTLRCSSQSGHNTVSWYQQALGQGPQFIFQYYREEENGRGNFPPRFSGLQFPNYSSELNVNALELDDSALYLCASSLQGPSSYEQYFGPGTRLTVT.

The J gene is TRBJ1-4, the V gene TRBV19; possibly TRBD1 for D (5 bases). The CDR3 extends over 14 amino acids. CDR1 is LNHDA, CDR2 SQIVND, per germline (reference sequence). Trimming removed 3 bases at V and 8 bases at J, with 13 bases between. The CDR3 region is CASSMGQVGEKLFF. The CDR3 coding sequence is TGTGCCAGTAGTATGGGGCAGGTAGGGGAAAAACTGTTTTTT.

The genes are TRBV5-4 and TRBJ2-2, with TRBD1 as a possible D gene (5 bases). Trimming stripped 2 bases from V and 3 bases from J, with 11 bases between. The CDR3 extends over 15 amino acids. Germline assignment: CDR1 SGHNT and CDR2 YYREEE (reference sequence). The CDR3 is CASSFGRVDTGELFF. In DNA, the CDR3 is TGTGCCAGCAGCTTTGGCAGGGTGGACACCGGGGAGCTGTTTTTT.

J is TRBJ2-1 and V is TRBV11-2, with D tentatively TRBD1 (5 bases). Deletions cut 8 bases from V and 6 bases from J, with 17 bases between. The CDR3 has 14 residues. The germline V gene has CDR1 SGHAT and CDR2 FQNNGV. CDR3 sequence: CASVPVGLRNEQFF. The CDR3 nucleotides read TGTGCCAGCGTCCCTGTGGGGCTCCGCAATGAGCAGTTCTTC.

This chain connects TRBV5-4 to TRBJ1-4; possibly TRBD1 for D (6 bases). The CDR3 length is 15 residues. CDR1 SGHNT and CDR2 YYREEE come from the germline V gene (reference sequence). Between the trimmed V and J ends, which lost 5 bases and 5 bases, there was a span of 16 bases. CDR3 in amino acids: CASRSGTSGNEKLFF. The CDR3 nucleotides are TGTGCCAGCAGGTCCGGGACAAGTGGCAATGAAAAACTGTTTTTT.

The gene calls are TRBV2 and TRBJ1-1, with 10 bases identical to TRBD1. The germline gives CDR1 SNHLY, CDR2 FYNNEI. The CDR3 runs to 13 residues. Germline trimming cut 4 bases from V and 4 bases from J; bases unmatched to any gene: 0. CDR3 bases: TGTGCCAGCAGTGGGACAGGGGGCACTGAAGCTTTCTTT. Amino acid sequence: CASSGTGGTEAFF.

The gene calls are TRBV5-1 and TRBJ2-3; 9 nucleotides match TRBD1. CDR1 SGHRS and CDR2 YFSETQ come from the germline V gene. CDR3 length equals 13 residues. Trimming removed 4 bases from V and 8 bases from J; junction bases left unmatched: 5. DNA of the CDR3: TGCGCCAGCAGCCAGGGACAGGGAGGTACGCAGTATTTT. It translates to CASSQGQGGTQYF.

Concerning this clone itself: The sample holds other DNA sequences that translate to the same CDR3. The J gene is TRBJ2-1, the V gene TRBV28, with 8 bases aligning to TRBD2. The length of the CDR3 is 22 residues. The trim removed 6 bases at V and 5 bases at J, leaving 30 bases unmatched. Germline loops: CDR1 MDHEN, CDR2 SYDVKM. CDR3 nucleotide sequence: TGTGCCAGCAGGTTTCCATCCCGGGAGCGGCCGGGGGGGGGCCGGGAGAACAATGAGCAGTTCTTC. Encoded protein: CASRFPSRERPGGGRENNEQFF.

The rearrangement links TRBV7-9 to TRBJ1-2; 9 nucleotides align to TRBD1. The CDR3 consists of 13 residues. The trim removed 3 bases at V and 4 bases at J, leaving 0 bases unmatched. CDR1 is SEHNR and CDR2 is FQNEAQ in the germline V gene (reference sequence). The CDR3 reads CASSLGQGYGYTF. The CDR3 DNA is TGTGCCAGCAGCTTGGGACAGGGCTATGGCTACACCTTC.

Here the CDR3 reads CASSPAGPSPLHF. In DNA form, the CDR3 reads TGTGCCAGCAGCCCGGCAGGGCCCTCACCCCTCCACTTT. The V gene is TRBV11-2, the J gene TRBJ1-6; TRBD1 is a possible D gene (5 bases). Germline lookup yields CDR1 SGHAT and CDR2 FQNNGV. Trimming removed 5 bases at V and 10 bases at J, with 12 bases between. The length of the CDR3 is 13 residues.

J is TRBJ1-1 and V is TRBV28; 7 bases are shared with TRBD1. V shed 5 bases and J 1 base; nucleotides not matched to a gene: 4. CDR3 length equals 14 residues. Germline V gene lookup returns CDR1 MDHEN and CDR2 SYDVKM. This chain's CDR3 is CASSPTGRNTEAFF. CDR3 DNA: TGTGCCAGCAGTCCGACAGGGAGGAACACTGAAGCTTTCTTT.

The genes are TRBV5-1 and TRBJ2-3; 15 bases agree with TRBD2. CDR1 SGHRS and CDR2 YFSETQ come from the germline V gene. CDR3 length equals 18 residues. V was pared by 3 bases and J by 1 base, with 6 bases of the junction left unmatched. CDR3: CASSYGLAGGPGTDTQYF. As DNA, the CDR3 is TGCGCCAGCAGCTACGGACTAGCGGGGGGGCCGGGCACAGATACGCAGTATTTT.

The V gene is TRBV5-1, the J gene TRBJ1-3; D is uncertain. V was cut by 0 bases and J by 0 bases, with 13 bases left in between. This CDR3 contains 17 residues. Germline V gene data show CDR1 as SGHRS and CDR2 as YFSETQ. CDR3 nucleotide sequence: TGCGCCAGCAGCTTGGAGTATAGCGGGGTCTCTGGAAACACCATATATTTT. Its protein is CASSLEYSGVSGNTIYF. The variable domain in full, completed from reference TRBV5-1 and TRBJ1-3, reads KAGVTQTPRYLIKTRGQQVTLSCSPISGHRSVSWYQQTPGQGLQFLFEYFSETQRNKGNFPGRFSGRQFSNSRSEMNVSTLELGDSALYLCASSLEYSGVSGNTIYFGEGSWLTVV.

V and J are TRBV27 and TRBJ1-2, with 7 bases matching TRBD1. CDR1 and CDR2 (germline): MNHEY, SMNVEV (reference sequence). This CDR3 spans 14 amino acids. The trim removed 4 bases at V and 4 bases at J, leaving 6 bases unmatched. The CDR3 DNA sequence: TGTGCCAGCAGTTCACAGACAGGGAGCTATGGCTACACCTTC. This codes for CASSSQTGSYGYTF.